This T cell receptor (beta chain) was obtained from a study of T cells in Graves' hyperthyroidism and ophthalmopathy (dated by TCRdb to the late 2010s). Study-level background: Peripheral blood was sampled at the time of initial diagnosis, prior to any treatment. Once sampling was done, hyperthyroidism patients were given methimazole at a starting dose of 30 mg daily, whereas ophthalmopathy patients were given high-dose intravenous methylprednisolone. TCR Vbeta CDR3 sequencing of approximately 140 peripheral blood samples (43 ophthalmopathy, roughly 74 hyperthyroidism and roughly 17 progressor patients) is reported in the paper. The roughly 100 discovery patients were randomly divided into training and test sets at a 7:3 ratio. Prospective prediction of ophthalmopathy was tested in an independent validation cohort of fewer than 20 hyperthyroidism patients and 15 to 17 patients who later progressed to ophthalmopathy. To identify distinguishing TCR V-J signatures, a discovery cohort of some 100 patients was used, comprising 40 to 45 with Graves' ophthalmopathy and 57 with stable Graves' hyperthyroidism. In six Graves' hyperthyroidism patients, the study also compared T-cell repertoires from thyroid tissue with T-cell repertoires from blood.

The full study reports these points: Most expanded thyroid clonotypes (frequency above 0.001) were also detected in blood, a finding suggesting that blood repertoires may reflect thyroid immune responses. In validation, the model predicted progression to ophthalmopathy a median of approximately 6.3 months before onset, with around 70% sensitivity and 72.22% specificity. Sample size was not statistically predetermined, and investigators were not blinded to group allocation. A model built on a 13 V-J signature distinguished ophthalmopathy from stable hyperthyroidism, reaching roughly 88% sensitivity and around 82% specificity in cross-validation and 80%/75% in testing.

The CDR3 sequence holds 15 residues, the cysteine and phenylalanine included. Kept here is only the CDR3 DNA, which spans 45 bases and is read in frame from base 1. The V end loses 0 bases and the J end loses 5 bases, and a stretch of 13 bases separates them. Taken from the germline V gene (reference sequence), the CDR1 and CDR2 loops are DFQATT and SNEGSKA. Graves' hyperthyroidism was defined as stable when no progression to ophthalmopathy occurred over 18 months of follow-up. Hyperthyroidism patients were newly diagnosed, with disease duration under 2 months, and aged 18 to 65 years. Any patient with an uncontrolled infection, another autoimmune disease, pregnancy or lactation was excluded. Clinical symptoms, serum thyroxine and TRAb, thyroid ultrasound, and orbital computed tomography formed the basis for the diagnoses. Ficoll-Paque density gradient centrifugation was used to isolate PBMCs from about 10 ml of fresh peripheral blood. Total RNA was extracted with Trizol reagent, and quality was checked on an Agilent 2100 Bioanalyzer.

TCR beta CDR3 regions were amplified from RNA transcripts. For the first round of RT-PCR on the TCR CDR3, the HTBI primer set was used together with the Qiagen OneStep RT-PCR kit. A second multiplex PCR round built the libraries, followed by size selection and purification. The libraries were sequenced on an Illumina HiSeq2000 using paired-end 100 bp reads. The published analysis was carried out like this. Raw data were processed with SOAPnuke, discarding reads with adapters, uncalled bases, mean Phred below 15, or no exact constant-primer or identifier match. High-quality paired reads were merged with COPE v1.2.5, and unique nucleotide sequences were defined as clonotypes. Clonotypes were aligned to IMGT TRBV, TRBD and TRBJ reference segments using MiTCR v1.1. The analysis was restricted to V-J combinations with a frequency above 0.0001, which together covered around 99% of the repertoires. The TCS score was defined as the ratio of F50 (clonal expansion) to E x V (chaos), calculated using BLOSUM62-based TCRdist between CDR3 peptides within each V-J. Welch's t-statistics and random forest reduced around 510 V-J features to 13, which were used in a naive Bayes classifier (R e1071). In TCRdb, the public reads were trimmed at Q25 with fastp and aligned with MiXCR, with productive beta chains retained. Rows matching on CDR3 protein sequence are summarized as one entry with the most common DNA and genes. TCRdb's processing, not the study's, gives the V and J calls here. This sample has 550,000 to 650,000 distinct CDR3 sequences in its table, and 12% to 15% of those were observed once. Of the sample, approximately 15% falls within the top ten clones.

With respect to this clonotype: Its antigen is unknown. No base-level quality is on record; no much larger clone is a single base apart.

The source is a woman in her forties with Graves' hyperthyroidism. The rearranged chain carries TRBV20-1 and TRBJ2-2; 5 matching bases give a weak D call of TRBD2. Sequenced: blood. CDR3 loop: CSARDLAGDTGELFF. The base sequence is TGCAGTGCTAGAGACCTAGCAGGAGATACCGGGGAGCTGTTTTTT.